The next 22 T cell receptor beta chains were all read from a single sample in a study of identical twins (TCRdb year 2016). Libraries were built with 5' RACE. The sequencer was an Illumina HiSeq 2000. TCRdb reworked the public reads: Q25 trimming with fastp, MiXCR clone assembly, productive beta chains retained. A single entry per CDR3 protein holds the most common genes and DNA from its merged rows. For this sample the table gives 1,800,000 or so distinct CDR3 sequences, of which about 31% were detected only once. The leading ten clones occupy approximately 0.29% of the sample. Sequenced input: cord blood. These receptors all stem from a newborn girl in good health.

This clonotype appeared a few times. This chain joins TRBV27 and TRBJ2-1; TRBD1 matches at 9 bases. With 8 bases clipped from V and 2 bases from J, the junction kept 4 bases outside the gene matches. Germline V CDR1 and CDR2: MNHEY, SMNVEV (reference sequence). CDR3 length equals 14 residues. The CDR3 DNA sequence: TGTGCCAGCCACGACAGGGGGGCCTACAATGAGCAGTTCTTC. It codes for CASHDRGAYNEQFF.

Notes on this clonotype: This could be a read error, since a much larger clone is one nucleotide away. The chain uses TRBV5-1 and TRBJ2-7; tentative D call: TRBD2 (5 bases). Germline CDR1 is SGHRS and CDR2 is YFSETQ. The V end lost 8 bases, the J end lost 3 bases, and 15 bases lay between the germline ends. The CDR3 runs to 13 residues. CDR3 in amino acids: CASSKTEGYEQYF. Here the CDR3 DNA reads TGCGCCAGTAGTAAAACAGAGGGCTACGAGCAGTACTTC.

This clonotype was seen a few times. CDR3 region: CSAQDRVTEAFF. CDR3 DNA: TGCAGTGCGCAAGACAGGGTCACTGAAGCTTTCTTT. The J gene is TRBJ1-1, the V gene TRBV20-1; 7 bases map to TRBD1. V lost 6 bases, J lost 4 bases, and 5 bases stayed unmatched. The length of the CDR3 is 12 residues. Germline loops: CDR1 DFQATT, CDR2 SNEGSKA (reference sequence).

As for this clonotype: One junction end does not reproduce the germline sequence, and a read error may be involved. The chain joins TRBV3-1 to TRBJ2-5; D is unclear. From germline, CDR1 is LGHDT and CDR2 YNNKEL (reference sequence). The CDR3 runs 11 residues. The CDR3 sequence: CTSSIQETQYF. CDR3 nucleotide sequence: TGTACCAGCAGCATCCAAGAGACCCAGTACTTC.

CDR3 in amino acids: CASSLSGLAGAPTYNEQYF. Written as DNA, the CDR3 is TGTGCCAGCAGCTTGTCGGGACTAGCGGGGGCCCCTACATACAATGAGCAGTACTTC. V and J are TRBV11-2 and TRBJ2-5, with 14 bases aligning to TRBD2. This CDR3 contains 19 residues. V dropped 3 bases and J dropped 11; count of bases not matched to a gene: 20. Germline V CDR1 and CDR2: SGHAT, FQNNGV.

This clonotype appeared a few times. CDR3 coding DNA: TGCAGTGCTAGGAACCCCGGGACTCGTTCTATGCCCCTCCACTTT. Amino acid sequence: CSARNPGTRSMPLHF. V gene TRBV20-1 combines with J gene TRBJ1-6, with a weak D call TRBD1 (5 bases). The germline V gene encodes CDR1 DFQATT and CDR2 SNEGSKA (reference sequence). The CDR3 covers 15 residues. The ends were cut back, 3 bases at V and 13 bases at J, with 22 bases in the middle.

In its sample, this clonotype was seen a few times. The chain combines TRBV20-1 with TRBJ2-3, with D unresolved. This CDR3 has 13 residues. CDR1 DFQATT and CDR2 SNEGSKA come from the germline V gene (reference sequence). V lost 5 bases, J lost 0 bases, and 9 bases lay in between. As DNA, the CDR3 is TGCAGTGCTTGGGCAGCTAGCACAGATACGCAGTATTTT. It yields the protein CSAWAASTDTQYF.

This sequence joins TRBV6-1 and TRBJ1-2, with D maybe TRBD1 (5 bases). The V end lost 0 bases, the J end lost 4 bases, and 6 bases lay between the germline ends. CDR1 and CDR2 from the germline V gene are MNHNS and SASEGT. This CDR3 contains 13 residues. The CDR3 bases are TGTGCCAGCAGTGAAGCTGGGACCTATGGCTACACCTTC. This translates into CASSEAGTYGYTF.

This clonotype was recorded a few times. The rearrangement links TRBV5-1 to TRBJ1-4; 7 positions match TRBD1. This CDR3 is built from 15 residues. After removal of 1 base from V and 5 bases from J, the junction contained 5 bases not matched to a gene. CDR1 is SGHRS and CDR2 is YFSETQ in the germline V gene. The CDR3 is CASSLLRGPNEKLFF. The DNA of the CDR3 is TGCGCCAGCAGCTTGTTAAGGGGGCCGAATGAAAAACTGTTTTTT. The complete variable domain, with remaining parts taken from reference TRBV5-1 and TRBJ1-4, reads KAGVTQTPRYLIKTRGQQVTLSCSPISGHRSVSWYQQTPGQGLQFLFEYFSETQRNKGNFPGRFSGRQFSNSRSEMNVSTLELGDSALYLCASSLLRGPNEKLFFGSGTQLSVL.

The chain links TRBV21-1 to TRBJ2-5; the DNA was not used to check the table's D call, TRBD1. Near its end, the DNA agrees better with TRBJ2-4, so the J call may be wrong. TRBV21-1 is assigned pseudogene status. The length of the CDR3 is 14 residues. The DNA for the CDR3 is TGTGCCAGCAGTCCGGGACAGGGGACGTACATTCAGTACTTC. As protein: CASSPGQGTYIQYF.

This clonotype showed up just a few times. The chain is built from TRBV5-1 and TRBJ2-7; 8 bases align to TRBD1. V dropped 0 bases and J dropped 4; count of bases not matched to a gene: 6. The CDR3 has 15 residues. In germline, CDR1 is SGHRS, CDR2 YFSETQ. The CDR3 region is CASSLVRQGRYEQYF. The DNA of the CDR3 is TGCGCCAGCAGCTTGGTGCGACAGGGGAGGTACGAGCAGTACTTC.

This chain uses TRBV4-1 with TRBJ2-3, with 13 bases aligning to TRBD2. V gave up 4 bases and J gave up 4 bases; unmatched junction bases: 5. Germline CDR1 and CDR2: MGHRA and YSYEKL. The CDR3 spans 16 residues. CDR3 sequence reads: CASSRTSGGRADTQYF. The CDR3 nucleotides read TGCGCCAGCAGCCGGACTAGCGGGGGAAGGGCAGATACGCAGTATTTT.

There are a few counts of this clonotype. The rearrangement joins TRBV5-1 to TRBJ1-2, with D possibly matching TRBD1 (5 bases). This CDR3 spans 15 amino acids. V lost 1 base to trimming and J lost 7 bases, with 17 bases between them. Germline V CDR1 and CDR2: SGHRS, YFSETQ. The CDR3 protein is CASSLFQGALGGYTF. For the CDR3, the DNA is TGCGCCAGCAGCTTGTTCCAGGGCGCTTTGGGTGGCTACACCTTC.

This clonotype turned up a few times. V and J are TRBV25-1 and TRBJ2-3; a weak D match, TRBD1 (6 bases). V lost 8 bases to trimming and J lost 5 bases, with 14 bases between them. This CDR3 region has 13 residues. In germline, CDR1 is MGHDK, CDR2 SYGVNS. CDR3 sequence reads: CASGPLGGDTQYF. The DNA of the CDR3 is TGTGCCAGCGGGCCCCTAGGGGGAGATACGCAGTATTTT.

This clonotype was picked up a small number of times. The rearrangement links TRBV6-2 or TRBV6-3 to TRBJ2-1, with unresolved D. The ends were cut back, 0 bases at V and 0 bases at J, with 12 bases in the middle. Germline CDR1 MNHEY, CDR2 SVGEGT. The CDR3 loop spans 17 amino acids. CDR3 sequence: CASSYSGIWVSYNEQFF. The CDR3 nucleotides read TGTGCCAGCAGTTACTCGGGCATTTGGGTCTCCTACAATGAGCAGTTCTTC.

This clonotype appeared a few times. The chain recombines TRBV5-6 with TRBJ2-1; TRBD2 is a possible D gene (5 bases). The CDR3 is made up of 15 amino acids. CDR1 is SGHDT, CDR2 YYEEEE, per germline. Trimming cost V 0 bases and J 5 bases, with 12 bases left between them. The CDR3 DNA reads TGTGCCAGCAGCTTGGGAGGGAGTTGGGACAATGAGCAGTTCTTC. Amino acid sequence: CASSLGGSWDNEQFF.

This chain links TRBV7-9 with TRBJ2-1; D unresolved. The CDR3 runs to 16 residues. The germline V and J ends were trimmed by 2 bases and 5 bases, with 16 bases remaining between them. Germline assignment: CDR1 SEHNR and CDR2 FQNEAQ (reference sequence). As DNA, the CDR3 is TGTGCCAGCAGCTTACTCCGCGGAAGAGCAGACAATGAGCAGTTCTTC. This gives the protein CASSLLRGRADNEQFF.

This clonotype was seen once. The chain recombines TRBV20-1 with TRBJ2-4; unclear D gene. V was trimmed by 3 bases and J by 6 bases, leaving 18 bases between them. The CDR3 runs 15 residues. Per the germline V gene, CDR1 is DFQATT and CDR2 is SNEGSKA (reference sequence). In DNA form, the CDR3 reads TGCAGTGCTAGCACCTCAAAAAGGCTCCCAAACATTCAGTACTTC. Protein sequence: CSASTSKRLPNIQYF.

The chain couples TRBV20-1 to TRBJ2-1; TRBD2 agrees at 10 bases. V shed 3 bases, J shed 2 bases, and the junction held 4 bases outside the gene matches. Germline V gives CDR1 DFQATT, CDR2 SNEGSKA (reference sequence). The CDR3 is 15 amino acids. CDR3 region: CSASRGTSAYNEQFF. DNA of the CDR3: TGCAGTGCTAGCCGCGGGACTAGCGCCTACAATGAGCAGTTCTTC.

This clonotype occurred many times. The chain carries TRBV3-1 and TRBJ1-2; no clear D gene. The V end was cut by 4 bases, the J end by 5 bases, with 11 bases between. The length of the CDR3 is 13 residues. Germline CDR1 and CDR2: LGHDT and YNNKEL (reference sequence). CDR3 nucleotides: TGTGCCAGCAGCCTCCTCAGACGGTATGGCTACACCTTC. Its protein product is CASSLLRRYGYTF. The full variable domain, completed using reference TRBV3-1 and TRBJ1-2, is DTAVSQTPKYLVTQMGNDKSIKCEQNLGHDTMYWYKQDSKKFLKIMFSYNNKELIINETVPNRFSPKSPDKAHLNLHINSLELGDSAVYFCASSLLRRYGYTFGSGTRLTVV.

The chain carries TRBV5-1 and TRBJ2-7; 9 bases agree with TRBD1. The germline gives CDR1 SGHRS, CDR2 YFSETQ. This CDR3 has 15 amino acids. Unmatched junction bases numbered 10, after V lost 5 bases and J lost 4 bases. CDR3 DNA sequence: TGCGCCAGCAGTGTCCTTTACAGGGGGCAGTACGAGCAGTACTTC. Its protein is CASSVLYRGQYEQYF.

This rearrangement joins TRBV6-1 to TRBJ2-2; 9 nucleotides line up with TRBD1. The CDR3 totals 14 residues. CDR1 is MNHNS, CDR2 SASEGT, per germline. The junction had 7 bases not matched to a gene; V was cut back by 11 bases and J by 3 bases. CDR3 loop: CACLWTGDTGELFF. In DNA form, the CDR3 reads TGTGCCTGTCTTTGGACAGGGGACACCGGGGAGCTGTTTTTT.